The entry that follows covers one T cell receptor (beta chain) sequence. The antigen remains unidentified. The germline V gene encodes CDR1 KGHDR and CDR2 SFDVKD. Trimming shortened V by 5 bases and J by 5 bases, and 12 bases separated the two germline ends. CDR3 length: 14 amino acids. A J-beta primer mix and a sample-barcoded 5' primer were used in a second PCR of roughly 6 to 11 cycles. TCRdb reanalysed the 5' RACE reads using MiXCR and keeps one entry per CDR3 protein. Of about 1 million distinct CDR3 sequences listed, roughly 45% are singletons. Researchers report isolating at least 7 million PBMCs per sample. The data were obtained in a study of blood T cells in healthy people across ages. Findings and limits, study-wide: Higher diversity, along with more naive CD4+ cells, distinguished long-lived donors from aged donors.

Specimen: blood. The chain couples TRBV24-1 to TRBJ2-1; D perhaps matches TRBD2 (5 bases). The sequence came from a woman aged 55-69 years in good health. The CDR3 region has the DNA TGTGCCACCAGTGTTGGCGGGCGTAACAATGAGCAGTTCTTC. It translates to CATSVGGRNNEQFF.